This T cell receptor beta chain is from a study of blood T cell repertoires in COVID-19. Study-level background: T cells, B-cell-depleted T cells, or PBMCs provided the cDNA or gDNA that served as material.

Among Cohort 3 donors, those recovered had two negative PCRs, clearance, or symptom resolution. This CDR3 is built from 17 residues. The germline V gene encodes CDR1 MNHEY and CDR2 SMNVEV (reference sequence). With V trimmed by 6 bases and J by 4 bases, 13 bases remained unmatched. The repertoire was sequenced with immunoSEQ multiplex PCR; TCRdb's copy has only in-frame clones and lacks some. The table has around 100,000 clones, around 86% seen once. The chain carries TRBV27 and TRBJ1-4, with TRBD1 identical over 8 bases. Material: PBMCs or T cells enriched from blood (not recorded which). The receptor's source is a woman aged 50 to 60 who had recovered from COVID-19. DNA for the CDR3: TGTGCCAGCAGCCCAACGAGATGGACAGGGAATAATGAAAAACTGTTTTTT. Encoded protein: CASSPTRWTGNNEKLFF.